The rows below give T cell receptor beta chains drawn from one sample of a study of cytomegalovirus exposure and HLA in healthy donors. Clones were read by immunoSEQ multiplex PCR, and TCRdb kept only the in-frame ones, dropping some. The data hold tens of thousands of clones, with about 91% observed a single time. Material for sequencing was PBMCs. Receptors originate from a man aged 18 to 29 in good health and CMV-seronegative. CDR3s include the opening cysteine and the closing phenylalanine or tryptophan. D genes are given only for firm matches. Clone size is not always given. Where it is, it says once, few, many or a class for expanded clones.

size: once; J: TRBJ2-1; D: -; V: TRBV19; DNA: TGTGCCAGTAGTCCCGGCGGCTATGAGCAGTTCTTC; CDR3: CASSPGGYEQFF
size: -; J: TRBJ2-7; D: TRBD2; V: TRBV6-5; DNA: TGTGCCACCCAAGCGGGAGTATCCTACGAGCAGTACTTC; CDR3: CATQAGVSYEQYF
size: -; J: TRBJ2-5; D: -; V: TRBV27; DNA: TGTGCCAGCAGTTCCCCTACCCAAGAGACCCAGTACTTC; CDR3: CASSSPTQETQYF
size: -; J: TRBJ2-3; D: TRBD2; V: TRBV6-4; DNA: TGTGCCAGCAGTGAGGTCGGGGGGGGCACAGATACGCAGTATTTT; CDR3: CASSEVGGGTDTQYF
size: -; J: TRBJ2-2; D: TRBD1; V: TRBV9; DNA: TGTGCCAGCAGCGTAGGGACAGGCTTTGCCGGGGAGCTGTTTTTT; CDR3: CASSVGTGFAGELFF
size: -; J: TRBJ2-1; D: TRBD2; V: TRBV28; DNA: TGTGCCAGCAGTACGGGGACTAGCGGGAGTCTGAAAGAGCAGTTCTTC; CDR3: CASSTGTSGSLKEQFF
size: -; J: TRBJ2-2; D: -; V: TRBV6-4; DNA: TGTGCCAGCAGGCGGGATAACACCGGGGAGCTGTTTTTT; CDR3: CASRRDNTGELFF
size: -; J: TRBJ1-1; D: -; V: TRBV7-9; DNA: TGTGCCAGCACCCTCCGTGTGGGGCAATACACTGAAGCTTTCTTT; CDR3: CASTLRVGQYTEAFF
size: -; J: TRBJ1-4; D: TRBD1; V: TRBV7-9; DNA: TGTGCCAGCAGCGCGGGACAGGGATGGGAAAAACTGTTTTTT; CDR3: CASSAGQGWEKLFF
size: -; J: TRBJ2-7; D: TRBD2; V: TRBV28; DNA: TGTGCCAGCAGCCGCCCTAGCGGATCCTACGAGCAGTACTTC; CDR3: CASSRPSGSYEQYF
size: -; J: TRBJ2-1; D: TRBD2; V: TRBV5-1; DNA: TGCGCCAGCAGCGCAGCGGGAGTGGTCAATGAGCAGTTCTTC; CDR3: CASSAAGVVNEQFF
size: once; J: TRBJ1-2; D: -; V: TRBV19; DNA: TGTGCCAGTAGTATTAATGCGGGCCCATACTATGGCTACACCTTC; CDR3: CASSINAGPYYGYTF
size: -; J: TRBJ2-5; D: TRBD2; V: TRBV2; DNA: TGTGCCAGCAGCGCCGCGGGGGGCGGCCAAGAGACCCAGTACTTC; CDR3: CASSAAGGGQETQYF
size: -; J: TRBJ1-5; D: TRBD1; V: TRBV11-2; DNA: TGTGCCAGCAGCTCTCGGACAGGGGGCTTAGGTCAGCCCCAGCATTTT; CDR3: CASSSRTGGLGQPQHF
size: -; J: TRBJ1-4; D: TRBD1; V: TRBV7-9; DNA: TGTGCCAGCAGTACAGGACAGGCAGTCCTATTT; CDR3: CASSTGQAVLF
size: few; J: TRBJ2-3; D: TRBD2; V: TRBV2; DNA: TGTGCCAGGCGCCGGACTAGCGGGAGAAAGTATTTT; CDR3: CARRRTSGRKYF
size: -; J: TRBJ2-3; D: TRBD2; V: TRBV9; DNA: TGTGCCAGCAGCCCGCGGGAGGGCCTGACAGATACGCAGTATTTT; CDR3: CASSPREGLTDTQYF
size: few; J: TRBJ2-1; D: -; V: TRBV7-8; DNA: TGTGCCAGCAGCTACAGTAATGAGCAGTTCTTC; CDR3: CASSYSNEQFF
size: once; J: TRBJ2-1; D: TRBD2; V: TRBV9; DNA: TGTGCCAGCAGCTCAAGAGCGGGAGCGGCCTACAATGAGCAGTTCTTC; CDR3: CASSSRAGAAYNEQFF
size: once; J: TRBJ2-6; D: -; V: TRBV5-4; DNA: TGTGCCAGCAGCTTGCTAACGGGGACATCTGGGGCCAACGTCCTGACTTTC; CDR3: CASSLLTGTSGANVLTF
size: -; J: TRBJ2-3; D: TRBD1; V: TRBV4-3; DNA: TGCGCCAGCAGCCAAGATCGAGTAGGGGGCGACTTCACAGATACGCAGTATTTT; CDR3: CASSQDRVGGDFTDTQYF
size: -; J: TRBJ2-5; D: -; V: TRBV4-3; DNA: TGCGCCAGCAGCCAAGTCGCTAGGGGGTCCACCCTGGGTCATGCCCAGTACTTC; CDR3: CASSQVARGSTLGHAQYF
size: -; J: TRBJ2-1; D: TRBD2; V: TRBV7-3; DNA: TGTGCCAGCAGCTTAACCAGCGGGGGAGAGCAGTTCTTC; CDR3: CASSLTSGGEQFF
size: -; J: TRBJ1-1; D: -; V: TRBV28; DNA: TGTGCCAGCCACAGGGTCGTCACTGAAGCTTTCTTT; CDR3: CASHRVVTEAFF
size: -; J: TRBJ2-5; D: TRBD1; V: TRBV7-2; DNA: TGTGCCAGCAGCTTGACAGGGGGAGTGGAGACCCAGTACTTC; CDR3: CASSLTGGVETQYF
size: -; J: TRBJ2-3; D: TRBD2; V: TRBV7-2; DNA: TGTGCCAGCTCGACCGGGACTAGCGGGGGGGATACGCAGTATTTT; CDR3: CASSTGTSGGDTQYF
size: once; J: TRBJ1-3; D: TRBD1; V: TRBV12-5; DNA: TGTGCTAGTGGTTTGCCACCCCGAGGACAGGGGAGGAACACCATATATTTT; CDR3: CASGLPPRGQGRNTIYF
size: -; J: TRBJ2-3; D: TRBD1; V: TRBV6-5; DNA: TGTGCCAGCGATCCGGGACAGCCCACAGATACGCAGTATTTT; CDR3: CASDPGQPTDTQYF
size: -; J: TRBJ2-7; D: -; V: TRBV6-1; DNA: TGTGCCAGCTTAAGACAGGCCTCCTACGAGCAGTACTTC; CDR3: CASLRQASYEQYF
size: -; J: TRBJ2-7; D: TRBD1; V: TRBV12-5; DNA: TGTGCTAGTGGCCTGGACCACAGGGGATCCTACGAGCAGTACTTC; CDR3: CASGLDHRGSYEQYF
size: -; J: TRBJ2-5; D: TRBD1; V: TRBV30; DNA: TGTGCCTGGACCAACATAGGGACAGGGGACCGGGACGAACCTTGGGAGACCCAGTACTTC; CDR3: CAWTNIGTGDRDEPWETQYF
size: -; J: TRBJ2-7; D: TRBD2; V: TRBV14; DNA: TGTGCCAGCAGCCAACGGGGAAAGCGGGAGAATACCTACGAGCAGTACTTC; CDR3: CASSQRGKRENTYEQYF
size: -; J: TRBJ2-7; D: -; V: TRBV28; DNA: TGTGCCAGCAGCCTCCTCTACGAGCAGTACTTC; CDR3: CASSLLYEQYF
size: -; J: TRBJ1-4; D: -; V: TRBV19; DNA: TGTGCCAGTAGTTTCCGGACAGCTATTAATGAAAAACTGTTTTTT; CDR3: CASSFRTAINEKLFF
size: -; J: TRBJ2-7; D: -; V: TRBV28; DNA: TGTGCCAGCAGGGGGAGTACCTACGAGCAGTACTTC; CDR3: CASRGSTYEQYF
size: -; J: TRBJ2-3; D: TRBD2; V: TRBV18; DNA: TGTGCCAGCTCACCACCGGGACTAGCGGGAGCGTTGGCCACAGATACGCAGTATTTT; CDR3: CASSPPGLAGALATDTQYF
size: -; J: TRBJ2-6; D: TRBD1; V: TRBV7-9; DNA: TGTGCCAGCAGCTCTTGGACAGGCTCTGGGGCCAACGTCCTGACTTTC; CDR3: CASSSWTGSGANVLTF
size: -; J: TRBJ2-7; D: TRBD1; V: TRBV29-1; DNA: TGCAGCGTTGGGGACATGACAGGGGGCGAGTTGGGGCAGTACTTC; CDR3: CSVGDMTGGELGQYF
size: -; J: TRBJ1-5; D: -; V: TRBV14; DNA: TGTGCCAGCGCTTACGGGGACAAGGGGAATCAGCCCCAGCATTTT; CDR3: CASAYGDKGNQPQHF
size: -; J: TRBJ1-5; D: TRBD1; V: TRBV5-6; DNA: TGTGCCAGCAGCTGGGGGGGGACAGGTTTGGGGAGCAATCAGCCCCAGCATTTT; CDR3: CASSWGGTGLGSNQPQHF
size: few; J: TRBJ1-4; D: -; V: TRBV27; DNA: TGTGCCCCCTGGGGTCCAGGGAAGGAAAAACTGTTTTTT; CDR3: CAPWGPGKEKLFF
size: -; J: TRBJ1-5; D: -; V: TRBV4-1; DNA: TGCGCCAGCAGCCAAAACAGGGATAATCAGCCCCAGCATTTT; CDR3: CASSQNRDNQPQHF
size: -; J: TRBJ2-1; D: TRBD2; V: TRBV6-5; DNA: TGTGCCAGCAGTTACGAGGGAGGGAGGAATGAGCAGTTCTTC; CDR3: CASSYEGGRNEQFF
size: -; J: TRBJ2-7; D: TRBD1; V: TRBV7-2; DNA: TGTGCCAGCAGCTTAGGACAGGGGGCGATCTACGAGCAGTACTTC; CDR3: CASSLGQGAIYEQYF
size: -; J: TRBJ1-1; D: -; V: TRBV5-6; DNA: TGTGCCAGCAGCTTGAATGGAGGAGGGGTCACTGAAGCTTTCTTT; CDR3: CASSLNGGGVTEAFF
size: few; J: TRBJ1-5; D: TRBD1; V: TRBV27; DNA: TGTGCCAGCAGTCTGACAGGGGCCGATACGCCCCAGCATTTT; CDR3: CASSLTGADTPQHF
size: few; J: TRBJ2-7; D: -; V: TRBV6-5; DNA: TGTGCCAGCAGTTACCGGGTTTCGGGATACGAGCAGTACTTC; CDR3: CASSYRVSGYEQYF
size: -; J: TRBJ2-3; D: TRBD2; V: TRBV10-3; DNA: TGTGCCACGGGGGGAGGGAGTCGGACAGATACGCAGTATTTT; CDR3: CATGGGSRTDTQYF